This paragraph reports one TCR beta chain. This clone's antigen is unknown. The record has no base qualities; no much larger clone is one base away. The CDR3 numbers 17 residues from cysteine through phenylalanine. Only the CDR3 DNA is retained, 51 bases long and in frame from the first base. Via the germline V gene, CDR1 is LGHNT and CDR2 FRNRAP. Relative to germline, V is missing 2 bases and J is missing 6 bases, with 13 bases of the junction outside any gene match. This entry belongs to a study of blood T cell repertoires in COVID-19 (TCRdb year 2020). With regard to the full study: The collaborator samples originated in the United States, Italy and Spain and spanned the acute and convalescent phases of COVID-19. The material from the prospective study consisted of cDNA or gDNA derived from T cells, B-cell-depleted T cells, or PBMCs. Subjects who had been exposed to COVID-19, were actively infected with it, or had recovered from it provided the deeply sampled blood TCRbeta repertoires that made up the dataset. The repertoires were released in a freely available public database intended as a resource for research on the immune response to SARS-CoV-2. The samples were drawn from two sources: the first 160 participants of the ongoing ImmuneRACE study, and 1,254 subjects contributed by 6 global collaborators. Nearly every sample came with metadata listing a de-identified subject ID, COVID-19 status, age in years and sex. Where HLA class I and class II types were available, the types were taken from metadata supplied by the sample provider, not from assay-based typing. On the study overall, not on this receptor specifically: Clinical and demographic metadata were provided uncurated, with the amount varying by source and participant.

At one collaborating source in Seattle, patients were enrolled during active infection and were followed longitudinally through the course of disease. Each collaborating institution followed its own protocols to collect whole blood in K2EDTA tubes. Collaborator samples were shipped for TCRbeta analysis as frozen whole blood, isolated PBMCs, or DNA extracted from either sample type. TCRbeta CDR3 regions were amplified from genomic DNA by means of the immunoSEQ Assay, a bias-controlled multiplex PCR. Per the original workflow: The number of nucleated cells in each sample was estimated by amplification of reference gene primers within the assay. Sequence reads were collapsed and filtered to measure the absolute abundance of every unique TCRbeta CDR3 rearrangement. Productive Simpson clonality was computed per sample as the square root of Simpson's diversity index over productive rearrangements. TCRdb re-hosts the immuneACCESS table, in-frame sequences only. Its copies lack some clones; in the studies checked, an unresolved V gene accounts for under half of them, and the cause for the rest is not known. V, J and clone size are those of that table, while D and trimming were read from the DNA. Within this sample are fewer than 250,000 clones, with 92% of them counted one time only. 0.83% of the sample comes from the top ten.

The rearranged chain carries TRBV12-5 and TRBJ2-7; 10 nucleotides in the junction match TRBD1. The clonotype comes from a man aged 30-40 years with COVID-19, enrolled during active disease. The sample taken for sequencing was peripheral blood. The CDR3 here reads CASGLSLSGTGVSEQYF. The DNA sequence is TGTGCTAGTGGTTTGTCCCTCTCCGGGACAGGGGTTTCCGAGCAGTACTTC.